This entry is about one T cell receptor beta chain. In the study's own analysis: Nucleated cell number was recorded as an estimate derived from reference gene primer amplification. Generated by immunoSEQ multiplex PCR, the TCRdb table keeps only in-frame clones and is missing some. V and J calls plus clone size are reproduced from that table; the DNA served to infer D and trimming. The table shows some 99,000 clones, with roughly 90% occurring only once. This CDR3 has 15 amino acids. Per the germline V gene, CDR1 is MNHEY and CDR2 is SVGAGI. V shed 5 bases and J shed 0 bases, with 10 bases lying between them. The sample comes from a study of blood T cell repertoires in COVID-19.

The specimen was peripheral blood. This chain joins TRBV6-5 and TRBJ1-4, with D uncertain. This sequence was found in a human donor with COVID-19, enrolled during active disease. The donor label of this sample is uncertain. The CDR3 is CASSRVFATNEKLFF. In DNA, the CDR3 is TGTGCCAGCAGTCGCGTTTTTGCAACTAATGAAAAACTGTTTTTT.